These 28 T cell receptor beta chains came from one sample sequenced in a study of chemoradiotherapy in HPV16-positive cancers. Using immunoSEQ multiplex PCR, the repertoire was profiled, and TCRdb retains in-frame clones only, with some absent. The sample has 9,500 to 15,000 clones, more than 85% seen once. The material sequenced was blood, taken from a patient who underwent chemoradiotherapy. The source of these receptors is a human donor with HPV-associated anogenital cancer.

The chain is built from TRBV9 and TRBJ2-3; 9 bases align to TRBD2. J was trimmed by 0 bases and V by 0 bases; bases with no gene match: 5. This CDR3 region has 17 residues. Germline CDR1 reads SGDLS; CDR2 reads YYNGEE. CDR3 loop: CASSVGPSGASTDTQYF. As DNA, the CDR3 is TGTGCCAGCAGCGTAGGTCCTAGCGGGGCTAGCACAGATACGCAGTATTTT.

J is TRBJ2-3 and V is TRBV10-1; D is uncertain. This CDR3 is built from 17 residues. V was trimmed by 0 bases and J by 0 bases, leaving 13 bases between them. Germline V gives CDR1 WNHNN, CDR2 SYGVQD (reference sequence). CDR3 bases: TGCGCCAGCAGTGAGTCGACATGGCAAACTAGCACAGATACGCAGTATTTT. Encoded protein: CASSESTWQTSTDTQYF.

V and J are TRBV5-4 and TRBJ1-3, with 7 bases identical to TRBD1. The ends lost 2 bases at V and 2 bases at J; junction bases unmatched: 4. The germline gives CDR1 SGHNT, CDR2 YYREEE (reference sequence). The CDR3 covers 15 residues. Here the CDR3 reads CASSLETGTGNTIYF. The DNA for the CDR3 is TGTGCCAGCAGCTTAGAGACAGGGACTGGAAACACCATATATTTT.

The chain recombines TRBV10-3 with TRBJ1-3; D is perhaps TRBD1 (6 bases). Trimming pared 4 bases from V and 0 bases from J, leaving 16 bases between. The CDR3 runs to 17 residues. Germline loops: CDR1 ENHRY, CDR2 SYGVKD. CDR3 DNA sequence: TGTGCCATCAGTGGGGGGGGGACACGAAGCTCTGGAAACACCATATATTTT. Translating gives CAISGGGTRSSGNTIYF.

In its sample, this clone was seen once. The V call is TRBV30, the J call TRBJ2-2; 13 bases line up with TRBD2. The CDR3 loop spans 16 amino acids. Germline V gives CDR1 GTSNPN, CDR2 SVGIG (reference sequence). The V and J ends lost 1 base and 7 bases, in that order; junction bases with no gene match: 6. The CDR3 spells CAWSGTSGGAHGELFF. The CDR3 DNA sequence: TGTGCCTGGAGTGGAACTAGCGGGGGGGCCCACGGGGAGCTGTTTTTT.

The rearrangement joins TRBV15 to TRBJ1-1; the D gene is possibly TRBD1 (5 bases). Trimming cost V 11 bases and J 4 bases, with 11 bases left between them. Germline loops: CDR1 LNHNV, CDR2 YYDKDF (reference sequence). The CDR3 contains 11 residues. The CDR3 DNA follows: TGTGCCGCGGGGACTCGCACTGAAGCTTTCTTT. Protein product: CAAGTRTEAFF.

The chain combines TRBV11-3 with TRBJ2-4, with D possibly being TRBD1 (6 bases). CDR3 size: 18 residues. The germline V gene has CDR1 SGHNT and CDR2 YENEEA. V was cut by 1 base and J by 2 bases, with 18 bases left in between. The CDR3 region is CASSLVRQGPYSKNIQYF. In DNA form, the CDR3 reads TGTGCCAGCAGCTTAGTACGCCAGGGGCCCTATTCCAAAAACATTCAGTACTTC.

The V call is TRBV30, the J call TRBJ1-1; D perhaps matches TRBD1 (5 bases). CDR1 and CDR2 (germline): GTSNPN, SVGIG (reference sequence). The CDR3 contains 14 residues. Trimming stripped 0 bases from V and 7 bases from J, with 15 bases between. CDR3 DNA: TGTGCCTGGAGTGTAATCGGGGGAATGGGTGAAGCTTTCTTT. Translating gives CAWSVIGGMGEAFF.

This rearrangement joins TRBV15 to TRBJ2-6, with 7 bases fitting TRBD1. This CDR3 comprises 19 residues. Germline V gives CDR1 LNHNV, CDR2 YYDKDF (reference sequence). V lost 4 bases and J lost 0; bases outside the gene matches: 12. CDR3 coding DNA: TGTGCCACCAGCAACCTCGGACAGGTCGGTTTCTCTGGGGCCAACGTCCTGACTTTC. It specifies CATSNLGQVGFSGANVLTF. Full variable domain (rest looked up from reference TRBV15 and TRBJ2-6): DAMVIQNPRYQVTQFGKPVTLSCSQTLNHNVMYWYQQKSSQAPKLLFHYYDKDFNNEADTPDNFQSRRPNTSFCFLDIRSPGLGDTAMYLCATSNLGQVGFSGANVLTFGAGSRLTVL.

The chain is built from TRBV2 and TRBJ1-4; 9 bases are shared with TRBD1. The CDR3 runs 13 residues. Per the germline V gene, CDR1 is SNHLY and CDR2 is FYNNEI. Trimming took 8 bases from V and 6 from J; bases not matched to a gene: 4. CDR3 sequence: CASVGTGYEKLFF. The CDR3 region has the DNA TGTGCCAGCGTGGGGACAGGGTATGAAAAACTGTTTTTT.

The chain joins TRBV28 to TRBJ1-1; no definite D call. The CDR3 sequence is 14 residues long. The germline V gene has CDR1 MDHEN and CDR2 SYDVKM. V lost 5 bases, J lost 5 bases, and 15 bases lay in between. The CDR3 coding sequence is TGTGCCAGCAGTCCGCCGGGGAGGAGTACTGAAGCTTTCTTT. Translated: CASSPPGRSTEAFF.

The genes are TRBV6-1 and TRBJ1-2, with D uncertain. From germline, CDR1 is MNHNS and CDR2 SASEGT. The CDR3 is 14 amino acids. Trimming cost V 2 bases and J 7 bases, with 14 bases left between them. The CDR3 bases are TGTGCCAGCAGTGAAAGTAGTAGGGTCGGTGGCTACACCTTC. This encodes CASSESSRVGGYTF.

The chain employs TRBV7-2 and TRBJ2-6; D not resolved. Germline V gives CDR1 SGHTA, CDR2 FQGNSA. The length of the CDR3 is 16 residues. The V end was cut by 2 bases, the J end by 4 bases, with 12 bases between. For the CDR3, the DNA is TGTGCCAGCAGCTTAAGGTCGGGCTCCGGGGCCAACGTCCTGACTTTC. It is translated as CASSLRSGSGANVLTF.

The chain couples TRBV18 to TRBJ2-2; D is uncertain. Germline values: CDR1 KGHSH, CDR2 LQKENI. The length of the CDR3 is 15 residues. Trimming took off 0 bases at V and 8 bases at J, with 13 bases between the two ends. CDR3 bases: TGTGCCAGCTCACCACCGACGGCCCACTCTGGGGAGCTGTTTTTT. Translating it yields CASSPPTAHSGELFF.

This clone showed up just once. CDR3 nucleotide sequence: TGTGCCAGCAGCCCCCTAGGGGCCAACGTCCTGACTTTC. Translated: CASSPLGANVLTF. The chain combines TRBV7-2 with TRBJ2-6; D is unclear. Germline V gene data show CDR1 as SGHTA and CDR2 as FQGNSA. V was pared by 5 bases and J by 4 bases, with 6 bases between. The CDR3 loop spans 13 amino acids.

The gene calls are TRBV19 and TRBJ2-7, with no clear D. Germline V gene data show CDR1 as LNHDA and CDR2 as SQIVND (reference sequence). V was clipped by 0 bases and J by 3 bases, with 6 bases between them. The CDR3 length is 13 residues. CDR3 region: CASSIEDGYEQYF. The DNA for the CDR3 is TGTGCCAGTAGTATAGAAGACGGCTACGAGCAGTACTTC.

The chain uses TRBV11-1 and TRBJ1-1; D gene uncertain. Germline CDR1 SGHAT, CDR2 FQDESV (reference sequence). V shed 4 bases and J shed 0 bases, with 6 bases lying between them. The CDR3 is made up of 13 amino acids. The CDR3 DNA reads as TGTGCCAGCAGCTCCCTAGTGAACACTGAAGCTTTCTTT. Translating gives CASSSLVNTEAFF.

The chain links TRBV30 to TRBJ2-2; TRBD1 matches at 10 bases. V dropped 4 bases and J dropped 6; count of bases not matched to a gene: 2. The germline V gene encodes CDR1 GTSNPN and CDR2 SVGIG (reference sequence). The CDR3 spans 13 residues. CDR3 DNA: TGTGCCTGGAAAGGACAGGGGGCCGGGGAGCTGTTTTTT. This sequence encodes CAWKGQGAGELFF.

This chain joins TRBV5-1 and TRBJ2-1, with 9 positions matching TRBD2. CDR1 and CDR2 from the germline V gene are SGHRS and YFSETQ. The CDR3 has 15 amino acids. V lost 4 bases to trimming and J lost 8 bases; unmatched junction nucleotides: 10. CDR3 nucleotide sequence: TGCGCCAGCAGCCGGGAGCGGGGGGACACGGATGAGCAGTTCTTC. Encoded protein: CASSRERGDTDEQFF.

The CDR3, as DNA: TGTGCCTGGAGATTAGGACAGGGGTACTATGGCTACACCTTC. Translating it yields CAWRLGQGYYGYTF. This chain joins TRBV30 and TRBJ1-2; TRBD1 matches 9 bases. CDR1 and CDR2 (germline): GTSNPN, SVGIG (reference sequence). The ends lost 3 bases at V and 3 bases at J; junction bases unmatched: 5. The CDR3 runs 14 residues.

This clone was counted a few times. The CDR3 loop reads CASSLGVVGEQYF. Written as DNA, the CDR3 is TGTGCCAGCAGCTTGGGGGTGGTGGGGGAGCAGTACTTC. The chain employs TRBV7-8 and TRBJ2-7, with D perhaps assigned TRBD1 or TRBD2 (5 bases each). V shed 3 bases and J shed 7 bases, with 13 bases lying between them. The CDR3 is made up of 13 amino acids. The germline gives CDR1 SGHVS, CDR2 FQNEAQ.

The gene calls are TRBV7-7 and TRBJ2-5; D uncertain. CDR3 length: 12 residues. V was shortened by 5 bases and J by 5 bases, with 9 bases between the two germline ends. Germline CDR1 and CDR2: SSHAT and FNYEAQ (reference sequence). In DNA form, the CDR3 reads TGTGCCAGCAGCCCCCCCGGGGAGACCCAGTACTTC. Encoded protein: CASSPPGETQYF. Variable domain in full (rest from reference TRBV7-7 and TRBJ2-5): GAGVSQSPRYKVTKRGQDVTLRCDPISSHATLYWYQQALGQGPEFLTYFNYEAQPDKSGLPSDRFSAERPEGSISTLTIQRTEQRDSAMYRCASSPPGETQYFGPGTRLLVL.

CDR3 in DNA: TGTGCCTGGAGTGAAGGACAGGGGGAAAAACTGTTTTTT. Translating gives CAWSEGQGEKLFF. The chain links TRBV30 to TRBJ1-4, with TRBD1 identical over 9 bases. The CDR3 runs to 13 residues. V dropped 1 base and J dropped 8; count of bases not matched to a gene: 2. CDR1 and CDR2 from the germline V gene are GTSNPN and SVGIG (reference sequence).

The CDR3 here is CASRQPLLNTEAFF. The CDR3 nucleotides are TGTGCCAGCAGACAACCCCTTCTGAACACTGAAGCTTTCTTT. V is TRBV12-1 and J is TRBJ1-1; the table's D call, TRBD1, has no DNA check behind it. TRBV12-1 is a pseudogene segment. The CDR3 has 14 residues.

The chain employs TRBV5-6 and TRBJ2-5; 11 bases are a match to TRBD2. V gave up 1 base and J gave up 13 bases; unmatched junction bases: 6. The CDR3 covers 13 residues. Germline V CDR1 and CDR2: SGHDT, YYEEEE. CDR3: CASSLIAGGSPYF. CDR3 bases: TGTGCCAGCAGCTTGATAGCGGGGGGGTCCCCGTACTTC.

This chain joins TRBV5-8 and TRBJ2-6, with 7 bases lining up with TRBD1. The CDR3 extends over 16 amino acids. The germline V gene has CDR1 SGHTS and CDR2 YDEGEE. After removal of 4 bases from V and 0 bases from J, the junction contained 4 bases not matched to a gene. The CDR3 reads CASSAAGGSGANVLTF. Here the CDR3 DNA reads TGTGCCAGCAGCGCTGCAGGGGGCTCTGGGGCCAACGTCCTGACTTTC.

This clone has only a few counts. V is TRBV19 and J is TRBJ1-6; TRBD1 might be the D (6 bases). With 2 bases removed from V and 7 bases from J, the gap between germline ends came to 9 bases. The CDR3 totals 14 residues. Germline CDR1 and CDR2: LNHDA and SQIVND (reference sequence). The CDR3 DNA follows: TGTGCCAGTAGTATACAGGGGCAAAATTCACCCCTCCACTTT. Amino acids: CASSIQGQNSPLHF.

The chain links TRBV27 to TRBJ1-2; 10 bases line up with TRBD1. Per the germline V gene, CDR1 is MNHEY and CDR2 is SMNVEV (reference sequence). CDR3 length: 15 residues. Trimming took 4 bases from V and 6 from J; bases not matched to a gene: 8. CDR3 DNA sequence: TGTGCCAGCAGTTCCCCGGGACAGGGGAAGGATGGCTACACCTTC. Residues: CASSSPGQGKDGYTF.